The 20 T cell receptor beta chains given below trace back to one sample, sequenced in a study of T cells in Graves' hyperthyroidism and ophthalmopathy. TCR beta CDR3 regions were amplified from RNA. An initial round of RT-PCR targeting the TCR CDR3 relied on the HTBI primer set. One entry per CDR3 protein results from TCRdb running MiXCR on the multiplex PCR reads. This sample has some 620,000 distinct CDR3 sequences; roughly 16% occur once, and the top ten carry 3.8%. Sequenced sample: blood. Every receptor here comes from a young woman with Graves' hyperthyroidism.

The rearrangement links TRBV19 to TRBJ1-5; the D is unclear. V was clipped by 2 bases and J by 3 bases, with 11 bases between them. Germline V gene sequence: CDR1 LNHDA, CDR2 SQIVND (reference sequence). The CDR3 extends over 15 amino acids. CDR3 protein: CASSIWAATNQPQHF. In DNA, the CDR3 is TGTGCCAGTAGTATATGGGCCGCTACCAATCAGCCCCAGCATTTT.

As to this clonotype: This may be a read error: a much more frequent sequence differs by one nucleotide. V and J are TRBV7-8 and TRBJ2-7; D uncertain. This CDR3 is 16 amino acids long. CDR1 and CDR2 (germline): SGHVS, FQNEAQ. Trimming took off 5 bases at V and 1 base at J, with 18 bases between the two ends. The CDR3 region has the DNA TGTGCCAGCAGCGCCCGCTGGGTTTTGGGGTCCTACGAGCAGTACTTC. Translated, it gives CASSARWVLGSYEQYF.

This clonotype was seen repeatedly, ten times or more. This chain connects TRBV30 to TRBJ1-1; D is unresolved. The CDR3 spans 10 residues. Trimming took 3 bases from V and 7 from J, leaving 6 bases between them. The V gene's germline CDR1 is GTSNPN and CDR2 SVGIG (reference sequence). CDR3 amino acids: CAWRYVEAFF. Written as DNA, the CDR3 is TGTGCCTGGAGATATGTTGAAGCTTTCTTT.

Note on this clonotype: Relative to the germline gene, one junction end is altered; a read error may explain this. The chain uses TRBV6-2 or TRBV6-3 and TRBJ2-1, with D unclear. The CDR3 is 12 residues long. Germline-derived CDR1 and CDR2 are MNHEY and SVGEGT. The DNA of the CDR3 is TGTGCCGCACGAGGACCTGACAATGAGCAGCTCTTC. Amino acid sequence: CAARGPDNEQLF.

This clonotype was counted a few times. The chain employs TRBV11-2 and TRBJ2-5; 10 positions agree with TRBD2. CDR1 SGHAT and CDR2 FQNNGV come from the germline V gene. J lost 3 bases, V lost 4 bases, and 8 bases had no gene match. The CDR3 runs to 16 residues. CDR3 residues: CASSSAGGLAEETQYF. CDR3 coding DNA: TGTGCCAGCAGCTCCGCGGGTGGACTAGCGGAAGAGACCCAGTACTTC.

The chain employs TRBV19 and TRBJ2-5; TRBD1 aligns across 7 bases. The ends lost 4 bases at V and 5 bases at J; junction bases unmatched: 1. CDR1 and CDR2 from the germline V gene are LNHDA and SQIVND (reference sequence). This CDR3 has 12 residues. The DNA of the CDR3 is TGTGCCAGTAGTAAAGGGGGCGAGACCCAGTACTTC. It yields the protein CASSKGGETQYF.

In its sample, this clonotype was seen many times. CDR3 region: CASRGTGKGNQPQHF. CDR3 bases: TGTGCCAGCAGGGGGACAGGGAAAGGCAATCAGCCCCAGCATTTT. The chain uses TRBV28 and TRBJ1-5; 9 bases align to TRBD1. The trim removed 6 bases at V and 2 bases at J, leaving 5 bases unmatched. The CDR3 sequence is 15 residues long. Germline V gene data show CDR1 as MDHEN and CDR2 as SYDVKM.

In its sample, this clonotype was seen many times. This chain links TRBV30 with TRBJ1-2, with TRBD1 matching 7 bases. The germline V gene encodes CDR1 GTSNPN and CDR2 SVGIG (reference sequence). This CDR3 has 12 residues. After removal of 7 bases from V and 6 bases from J, the junction contained 8 bases not matched to a gene. The CDR3 DNA follows: TGTGCCTCACCCGACAGGGTCAATGGCTACACCTTC. Translating it yields CASPDRVNGYTF.

As regards this clonotype: The DNA is left out, because the CDR3 cannot be placed on it with certainty; the CDR3 is given as TCRdb lists it. The chain couples TRBV27 to TRBJ2-7; the table's D call, TRBD1, has no DNA check behind it. The CDR3 has 24 residues if both end residues are counted. Germline V gene sequence: CDR1 MNHEY, CDR2 SMNVEV (reference sequence). The CDR3 region is CASSDSGFYLCAWSVGGRPYEQYF.

This clonotype was picked up a small number of times. J is TRBJ1-4 and V is TRBV10-3; 11 bases are a match to TRBD1. This CDR3 contains 19 residues. V lost 7 bases to trimming and J lost 0 bases; unmatched junction nucleotides: 13. Germline V gene lookup returns CDR1 ENHRY and CDR2 SYGVKD. CDR3 in DNA: TGTGCCATCAAGGTATGGGACAGGGGGAAGGAAGCAACTAATGAAAAACTGTTTTTT. Protein: CAIKVWDRGKEATNEKLFF.

This chain uses TRBV19 with TRBJ2-3, with D possibly being TRBD1 or TRBD2 (5 bases each). Per the germline V gene, CDR1 is LNHDA and CDR2 is SQIVND (reference sequence). The CDR3 spans 16 residues. Trimming removed 3 bases at V and 1 base at J, with 14 bases between. CDR3 residues: CASSIPVLGGTDTQYF. CDR3 in DNA: TGTGCCAGTAGTATTCCAGTTTTGGGGGGCACAGATACGCAGTATTTT.

The chain couples TRBV7-9 to TRBJ2-5; D is unclear. Per germline, CDR1 SEHNR and CDR2 FQNEAQ (reference sequence). The CDR3 has 15 residues. V was trimmed by 5 bases and J by 5 bases, leaving 18 bases between them. CDR3 nucleotides: TGTGCCAGCAGCCTCGGGCAACGGCCATTGGAGACCCAGTACTTC. Protein sequence: CASSLGQRPLETQYF.

This clonotype was observed at least ten times. V usage is TRBV20-1 and J usage is TRBJ2-3, with D perhaps TRBD2 (5 bases). Germline V gene lookup returns CDR1 DFQATT and CDR2 SNEGSKA (reference sequence). V lost 5 bases to trimming and J lost 0 bases, with 15 bases between them. CDR3 size: 15 residues. The CDR3: CSALARETSTDTQYF. The CDR3 DNA is TGCAGTGCTCTAGCTAGGGAGACTAGCACAGATACGCAGTATTTT.

This clonotype was seen repeatedly, ten times or more. The rearrangement links TRBV11-3 to TRBJ2-3; D possibly corresponds to TRBD2 (5 bases). The length of the CDR3 is 15 residues. V was cut by 6 bases and J by 1 base, with 14 bases left in between. From germline, CDR1 is SGHNT and CDR2 YENEEA. CDR3 DNA: TGTGCCAGCAGTAAGAGGGCCGTGGGCACAGATACGCAGTATTTT. Translating it yields CASSKRAVGTDTQYF.

This clonotype was detected once. The chain combines TRBV5-6 with TRBJ1-2; D call uncertain. CDR1 is SGHDT and CDR2 is YYEEEE in the germline V gene. V was clipped by 1 base and J by 8 bases, with 21 bases between them. This CDR3 is 16 amino acids long. CDR3 nucleotides: TGTGCCAGCAGCTTGTGGAGCCAGCCTTTCCCTTGGGGCTACACCTTC. As protein: CASSLWSQPFPWGYTF.

The chain couples TRBV28 to TRBJ1-4; no firm D call. V lost 5 bases and J lost 0, with 16 bases in between. CDR1 MDHEN and CDR2 SYDVKM come from the germline V gene. This CDR3 region has 17 residues. DNA for the CDR3: TGTGCCAGCAGTCCCCCGGTGTGGGCCCCAACTAATGAAAAACTGTTTTTT. The encoded protein is CASSPPVWAPTNEKLFF.

This sequence joins TRBV18 and TRBJ2-1; the match to TRBD2 covers 11 bases. Germline V gene data show CDR1 as KGHSH and CDR2 as LQKENI. J lost 10 bases, V lost 3 bases, and 14 bases had no gene match. The CDR3 has 17 residues. CDR3 sequence (DNA): TGTGCCAGCTCACCGCAACGAAACCGACTAGCGGGAAAGGAGCAGTTCTTC. Its translation: CASSPQRNRLAGKEQFF.

The DNA for the CDR3 is TGTGCCGTTTCTCCGGGAAGCTATGGCTACACCTTC. Translated, it gives CAVSPGSYGYTF. The chain employs TRBV6-1 and TRBJ1-2; D remains unclear. The CDR3 consists of 12 residues. CDR1 is MNHNS, CDR2 SASEGT, per germline. Trimming cost V 11 bases and J 4 bases, with 14 bases left between them.

V and J are TRBV7-6 and TRBJ2-7; no definite D call. CDR1 is SGHVS, CDR2 FNYEAQ, per germline. This CDR3 is 14 amino acids long. Trimming cost V 2 bases and J 0 bases, with 8 bases left between them. CDR3 in amino acids: CASSLNHLSYEQYF. The CDR3 region has the DNA TGTGCCAGCAGCTTAAACCACCTCTCCTACGAGCAGTACTTC.

The sample holds many counts of this clonotype. The chain joins TRBV12-3 or TRBV12-4 to TRBJ1-3, with a possible D match to TRBD1 (5 bases). The V end was cut by 6 bases, the J end by 0 bases, with 12 bases between. This CDR3 is 15 amino acids long. DNA of the CDR3: TGTGCCAGCAGCCCCGGCGGGGGCTCTGGAAACACCATATATTTT. Translated, it gives CASSPGGGSGNTIYF.